This TCR beta chain was captured in a study of shared clonotypes between healthy human individuals. Findings and caveats of the study: The represented genetic and exposure-history diversity was limited by the small number of donors.

Comments on this clone: Its antigen is currently unknown.

Here immunoSEQ multiplex PCR was the method, and the copy in TCRdb shows in-frame clones only, minus some. Among fewer than 600,000 clones, 79% were seen once, and the ten largest hold 10% to 15%. Specimen: PBMCs. This clonotype was obtained from a woman in her thirties or forties in good health. Some clones in this sample may be carry-over from other donors' samples.

CDR3 DNA: TGTGCCAGCAGTGGAGACAGGGATTTTTTGGGCTACACCTTC. Translated: CASSGDRDFLGYTF. The J gene is TRBJ1-2, the V gene TRBV9; 7 bases align to TRBD1. The V gene end was trimmed by 5 bases and the J gene end by 8 bases; junction bases not matched to a gene: 12. Germline CDR1 SGDLS, CDR2 YYNGEE. This CDR3 is 14 amino acids long.